This passage covers 20 T cell receptor beta chains from one sample sequenced in a study of T-cell memory formation after mild COVID-19 (dated by TCRdb to the early 2020s). Libraries were built with 5' RACE. Data came from an Illumina NovaSeq 6000. The raw public data were reprocessed by TCRdb itself: fastp quality trimming at Q25, MiXCR clonotype calling, in-frame beta chains only. All rows with the same CDR3 protein become a single entry with the most common DNA and genes. This sample has around 110,000 distinct CDR3 sequences in its table, and over 15% of those were observed once. The ten top clones hold 28% of the sample. The sequencing sample was made of PBMCs or a T cell subset sorted from them (not recorded which). Receptors originate from an adult woman who had mild COVID-19 (a few samples of this study predate the infection). The sample titles of this study are shuffled in the database, so cell type and time point are left out; the donor was told from shared clones.

This clonotype was recorded at least ten times. The chain uses TRBV7-9 and TRBJ2-3, with TRBD1 matching over 8 bases. The ends lost 6 bases at V and 3 bases at J; junction bases unmatched: 5. This CDR3 is built from 14 residues. The V gene's germline CDR1 is SEHNR and CDR2 FQNEAQ (reference sequence). The CDR3 loop reads CASRRTGRTDTQYF. The CDR3, as DNA: TGTGCCAGCAGGCGGACAGGGAGAACAGATACGCAGTATTTT.

The chain uses TRBV7-9 and TRBJ1-2; 7 positions agree with TRBD1. Losses at the gene ends were 5 bases for V and 8 bases for J; bases not matched to a gene: 5. Germline V CDR1 and CDR2: SEHNR, FQNEAQ (reference sequence). The CDR3 length is 12 residues. The CDR3 region is CASSIHRGGYTF. CDR3 DNA sequence: TGTGCCAGCAGCATACACAGGGGCGGCTACACCTTC.

This clonotype occurred a few times. The J gene is TRBJ2-2, the V gene TRBV4-1; D might be TRBD1 or TRBD2, each matching 5 bases. Germline V gives CDR1 MGHRA, CDR2 YSYEKL. The length of the CDR3 is 16 residues. CDR3: CAGSHPRGSYTGELFF. The CDR3 DNA follows: TGCGCTGGGAGTCACCCGAGGGGCTCCTACACCGGGGAGCTGTTTTTT.

This clonotype was seen a few times. V and J are TRBV5-1 and TRBJ2-1, with 10 bases aligning to TRBD1. Losses at the gene ends were 3 bases for V and 9 bases for J; bases not matched to a gene: 9. Germline values: CDR1 SGHRS, CDR2 YFSETQ. CDR3 size: 15 residues. As DNA, the CDR3 is TGCGCCAGCAGCTCGAAGGGACAGGGGAGGGGTGAGCAGTTCTTC. This codes for CASSSKGQGRGEQFF.

The chain links TRBV3-1 to TRBJ2-1, with D tentatively TRBD1 (6 bases). The length of the CDR3 is 13 residues. Trimming removed 1 base from V and 16 bases from J, with 17 bases in between. Germline-derived CDR1 and CDR2 are LGHDT and YNNKEL (reference sequence). CDR3 sequence reads: CASSQGFADSGFF. In nucleotides, the CDR3 is TGTGCCAGCAGCCAAGGATTCGCGGACAGTGGTTTCTTC.

This clonotype was seen a handful of times. CDR3 nucleotide sequence: TGTGCCAGCAGCTTAGCAGCGAGCGGGAGAATACCAGATACGCAGTATTTT. Translated, it gives CASSLAASGRIPDTQYF. The genes are TRBV7-6 and TRBJ2-3, with TRBD2 matching over 8 bases. The CDR3 has 17 residues. V dropped 0 bases and J dropped 4; count of bases not matched to a gene: 9. Germline loops: CDR1 SGHVS, CDR2 FNYEAQ.

The gene calls are TRBV6-2 or TRBV6-3 and TRBJ2-7, with 7 positions matching TRBD2. This CDR3 region has 16 residues. The junction had 15 bases not matched to a gene; V was cut back by 8 bases and J by 2 bases. Germline V CDR1 and CDR2: MNHEY, SVGEGT. The CDR3 here is CASRYDLAALTYEQYF. The DNA of the CDR3 is TGTGCCAGCCGATACGATCTAGCGGCTTTAACCTACGAGCAGTACTTC.

The chain joins TRBV11-2 to TRBJ2-4, with 11 bases lining up with TRBD2. Looked up from germline, CDR1 is SGHAT and CDR2 is FQNNGV. The ends lost 1 base at V and 11 bases at J; junction bases unmatched: 4. The CDR3 runs 14 residues. Here the CDR3 DNA reads TGTGCCAGCAGCTTAGGGGAGGGACTAGCGGTTCAGTACTTC. Translating it yields CASSLGEGLAVQYF.

This clonotype was counted a few times. J is TRBJ2-7 and V is TRBV11-2; 7 bases map to TRBD1. Germline V gives CDR1 SGHAT, CDR2 FQNNGV. The CDR3 totals 17 residues. V trimming: 2 bases; J trimming: 0 bases; junction bases outside the gene matches: 10. The CDR3 spells CASSLLSLGQSSYEQYF. As DNA, the CDR3 is TGTGCCAGCAGCTTACTATCGTTGGGACAGAGCTCCTACGAGCAGTACTTC.

This rearrangement joins TRBV15 to TRBJ2-7, with TRBD1 matching over 7 bases. The J segment lost 0 bases and the V segment lost 5 bases, leaving 7 bases of the junction unmatched. CDR1 and CDR2 from the germline V gene are LNHNV and YYDKDF (reference sequence). There are 15 residues in the CDR3. The CDR3 region is CATSGRQGSSYEQYF. CDR3 nucleotides: TGTGCCACCAGCGGGAGACAGGGAAGCTCCTACGAGCAGTACTTC.

The chain couples TRBV7-2 to TRBJ2-7, with unresolved D. The V and J ends lost 6 bases and 3 bases respectively, with 12 bases between them. The length of the CDR3 is 13 residues. Germline CDR1 and CDR2: SGHTA and FQGNSA. CDR3 sequence: CASSQSSYYEQYF. The DNA for the CDR3 is TGTGCCAGCAGTCAAAGCTCGTACTACGAGCAGTACTTC.

The V and J genes are TRBV6-2 or TRBV6-3 and TRBJ2-7; D may be TRBD2 (6 bases). Germline V CDR1 and CDR2: MNHEY, SVGEGT. V lost 2 bases, J lost 0 bases, and 20 bases lay in between. This CDR3 has 18 residues. CDR3 amino acids: CASSYGAGASALSYEQYF. CDR3 DNA sequence: TGTGCCAGCAGTTACGGGGCCGGGGCTAGCGCACTCTCCTACGAGCAGTACTTC.

The rearrangement uses TRBV11-2 and TRBJ2-1; D is possibly TRBD1 or TRBD2 (5 bases each). The CDR3 has 16 residues. V was clipped by 5 bases and J by 2 bases, with 16 bases between them. CDR1 is SGHAT, CDR2 FQNNGV, per germline. The CDR3 spells CASSPIRGRTYNEQFF. CDR3 nucleotide sequence: TGTGCCAGCAGCCCTATCCGGGGCAGGACCTACAATGAGCAGTTCTTC.

This clonotype occurred a few times. The V call is TRBV11-3, the J call TRBJ1-1; possibly TRBD1 for D (5 bases). Trimming cost V 5 bases and J 0 bases, with 13 bases left between them. Germline CDR1 SGHNT, CDR2 YENEEA. This CDR3 is 15 amino acids long. The CDR3 nucleotides are TGTGCCAGCAGCCCAGGGATCAGAATGAACACTGAAGCTTTCTTT. Its translation: CASSPGIRMNTEAFF.

This clonotype was counted between two and nine times. The chain joins TRBV6-5 to TRBJ2-3, with D possibly matching TRBD2 (7 bases). V lost 1 base, J lost 4 bases, and 27 bases lay in between. The CDR3 is 20 residues long. Germline V gene sequence: CDR1 MNHEY, CDR2 SVGAGI. The CDR3 loop is CASSYWGPAGLGSLPDTQYF. The CDR3 bases are TGTGCCAGCAGTTACTGGGGGCCAGCGGGGTTAGGGAGTCTCCCAGATACGCAGTATTTT.

This clonotype was counted between two and nine times. CDR3 nucleotide sequence: TGTGCCAGCAGCCCCAAGGGAATAGCGGCGGATACGCAGTATTTT. As protein: CASSPKGIAADTQYF. The rearrangement joins TRBV5-5 to TRBJ2-3; maybe TRBD2 (6 bases). Trimming took off 4 bases at V and 6 bases at J, with 18 bases between the two ends. This CDR3 is built from 15 residues. Germline V CDR1 and CDR2: SGHKS, YYEKEE (reference sequence).

The chain joins TRBV7-2 to TRBJ1-4, with a weak D call TRBD1 (5 bases). CDR1 is SGHTA and CDR2 is FQGNSA in the germline V gene. Trimming pared 6 bases from V and 6 bases from J, leaving 17 bases between. This CDR3 spans 15 amino acids. The CDR3 here is CASSSTGVRDEKLFF. As DNA, the CDR3 is TGTGCCAGCAGTTCGACGGGGGTGAGGGATGAAAAACTGTTTTTT. The whole variable domain, filled in from reference TRBV7-2 and TRBJ1-4, reads GAGVSQSPSNKVTEKGKDVELRCDPISGHTALYWYRQSLGQGLEFLIYFQGNSAPDKSGLPSDRFSAERTGGSVSTLTIQRTQQEDSAVYLCASSSTGVRDEKLFFGSGTQLSVL.

This clonotype has only a few counts. The chain carries TRBV7-9 and TRBJ2-7; 8 bases line up with TRBD1. V lost 2 bases and J lost 5; bases outside the gene matches: 5. CDR1 is SEHNR, CDR2 FQNEAQ, per germline (reference sequence). The CDR3 runs to 14 residues. For the CDR3, the DNA is TGTGCCAGCAGCTTAAGTGGACAGGGCGACGAGCAGTACTTC. Protein sequence: CASSLSGQGDEQYF. Filled out from reference TRBV7-9 and TRBJ2-7, the complete variable domain reads DTGVSQNPRHKITKRGQNVTFRCDPISEHNRLYWYRQTLGQGPEFLTYFQNEAQLEKSRLLSDRFSAERPKGSFSTLEIQRTEQGDSAMYLCASSLSGQGDEQYFGPGTRLTVT.

The chain links TRBV4-1 to TRBJ1-2; D perhaps matches TRBD1 (6 bases). CDR1 is MGHRA and CDR2 is YSYEKL in the germline V gene. This CDR3 spans 13 amino acids. V lost 4 bases and J lost 8, with 14 bases in between. The CDR3 sequence is CASSPGQGWGYTF. The DNA for the CDR3 is TGCGCCAGCAGCCCGGGGCAGGGGTGGGGCTACACCTTC.

This chain connects TRBV5-6 to TRBJ2-2; D is perhaps TRBD1 (6 bases). The V end lost 0 bases, the J end lost 4 bases, and 7 bases lay between the germline ends. The CDR3 runs 14 residues. Germline CDR1 and CDR2: SGHDT and YYEEEE. This CDR3 is CASSLAGATGELFF. For the CDR3, the DNA is TGTGCCAGCAGCTTGGCAGGGGCCACCGGGGAGCTGTTTTTT.